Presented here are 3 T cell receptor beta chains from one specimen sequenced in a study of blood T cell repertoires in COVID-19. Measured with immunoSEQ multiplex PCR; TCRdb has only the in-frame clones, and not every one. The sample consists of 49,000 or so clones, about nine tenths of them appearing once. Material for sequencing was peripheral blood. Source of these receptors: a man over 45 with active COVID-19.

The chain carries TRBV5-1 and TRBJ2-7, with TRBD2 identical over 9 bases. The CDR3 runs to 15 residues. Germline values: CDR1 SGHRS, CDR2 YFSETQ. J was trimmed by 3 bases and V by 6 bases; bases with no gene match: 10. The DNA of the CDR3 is TGCGCCAGCAAAGAGTTAGCGGGAGCCGTCTACGAGCAGTACTTC. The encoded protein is CASKELAGAVYEQYF.

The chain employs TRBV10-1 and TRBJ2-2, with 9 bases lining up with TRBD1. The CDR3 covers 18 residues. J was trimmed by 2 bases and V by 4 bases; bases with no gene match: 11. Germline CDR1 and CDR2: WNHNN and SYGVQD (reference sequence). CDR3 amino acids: CASSGDRESYYNTGELFF. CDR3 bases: TGCGCCAGCAGTGGGGACAGGGAGTCGTATTACAACACCGGGGAGCTGTTTTTT.

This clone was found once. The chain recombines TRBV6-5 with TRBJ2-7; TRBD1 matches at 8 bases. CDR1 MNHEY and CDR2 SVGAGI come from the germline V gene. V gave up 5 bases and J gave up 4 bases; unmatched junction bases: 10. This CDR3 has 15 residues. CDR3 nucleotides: TGTGCCAGCAGTACCCGGGACAGGCCACCTTACGAGCAGTACTTC. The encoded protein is CASSTRDRPPYEQYF.